This T cell receptor (beta chain) was obtained from a study of shared clonotypes between healthy human individuals. The data were produced by immunoSEQ multiplex PCR, yet TCRdb's version contains in-frame clones alone and is incomplete. Of around 440,000 clones in the sample, roughly three quarters were seen once. The receptor's source is a middle-aged woman in good health. Some clones in this sample may be carry-over from other donors' samples. The sample taken for sequencing was PBMCs.

CDR3 amino acids: CASSSPGLAGGTGELFF. DNA for the CDR3: TGCGCCAGCAGCTCCCCGGGACTAGCGGGAGGGACCGGGGAGCTGTTTTTT. V is TRBV5-1 and J is TRBJ2-2, with 16 nucleotides matching TRBD2. Germline loops: CDR1 SGHRS, CDR2 YFSETQ. Trimming removed 3 bases from V and 5 bases from J; junction bases left unmatched: 4. The CDR3 length is 17 residues.